What follows describes a single TCR beta chain. Its specificity is unknown. Sequencing used immunoSEQ multiplex PCR; TCRdb keeps in-frame clones, though not all of them. The table records over 85,000 clones, 89% of them present only once. The germline gives CDR1 SGDLS, CDR2 YYNGEE. Germline trimming cut 0 bases from V and 2 bases from J; bases unmatched to any gene: 6. The CDR3 covers 16 residues. The sample comes from a study of T cell responses to AZD1222 COVID-19 vaccine. Study-level points and caveats: Among those given AZD1222, only 5 to 7 were seropositive at baseline. Spike-wide coverage was observed for vaccine-associated CD4 TCRs, with dominant responses at 160-218 and 743-854. Most donors were white British, females outnumbered males, and clonal diversity was possibly underestimated.

The V gene is TRBV9, the J gene TRBJ2-5; 8 bases are a match to TRBD2. The receptor's source is an adult who received the AZD1222 COVID-19 vaccine. This sample comprised peripheral blood, obtained 28 days after the second AZD1222 dose. CDR3 nucleotide sequence: TGTGCCAGCAGCGTAGAGAGTAGCGGGGTACAAGAGACCCAGTACTTC. Translation: CASSVESSGVQETQYF.